The entry below describes one T cell receptor beta chain. This sample was taken from a study of blood T cell repertoires in COVID-19. About the study: Material from acute and convalescent COVID-19 was sourced from the United States, Italy and Spain. Nucleic acid was either cDNA or gDNA, and it came from T cells, B-cell-depleted T cells, or PBMCs.

Study processing details: Estimated nucleated cell counts came from reference gene primer amplification. Here immunoSEQ multiplex PCR was the method, and the copy in TCRdb shows in-frame clones only, minus some. V and J calls and clone size follow that table, whereas D and trimming were derived from the DNA. The sample holds around 100,000 clones, just under 80% seen once. The CDR3 spans 15 residues. Germline-derived CDR1 and CDR2 are SNHLY and FYNNEI. V was trimmed by 5 bases and J by 0 bases, leaving 13 bases between them. This receptor was taken from a man between 65 and 85 years old with active or convalescent COVID-19. Sample: peripheral blood. The chain joins TRBV2 to TRBJ2-5; weak D call: TRBD2 (6 bases). DNA of the CDR3: TGTGCCAGCAGTCCGCAGGGACTGTACCAAGAGACCCAGTACTTC. It encodes CASSPQGLYQETQYF.